This passage covers 22 T cell receptor beta chains from one sample sequenced in a study of CD8 T cells in Susac syndrome. With random hexamers, reverse transcription was performed on about 0.5 to 1 ug of RNA. TCRdb ran MiXCR on the immunoSEQ multiplex PCR reads and lists one entry per CDR3 protein. The sample contains around 80,000 distinct CDR3 sequences, 95% to 97% of which appear only once. Material: CD8+ T cells from PBMCs. These receptor sequences come from a human donor with Susac syndrome.

The J gene is TRBJ2-1, the V gene TRBV29-1, with TRBD1 matching over 8 bases. The junction had 11 bases not matched to a gene; V was cut back by 2 bases and J by 8 bases. CDR3 length: 15 residues. The germline gives CDR1 SQVTM, CDR2 ANQGSEA. The CDR3 DNA sequence: TGCAGCGTTGAATCCGGACAGGGCCTGGAATATGAGCAGTTCTTC. It codes for CSVESGQGLEYEQFF.

The rearrangement links TRBV13 to TRBJ2-1; no reliable D call. Trimming shortened V by 7 bases and J by 3 bases, and 10 bases separated the two germline ends. Germline V gene data show CDR1 as PRHDT and CDR2 as FYEKMQ (reference sequence). This CDR3 comprises 13 residues. DNA of the CDR3: TGTGCCAGCAACCGGATCTTCTACAATGAGCAGTTCTTC. Translating gives CASNRIFYNEQFF.

The chain carries TRBV6-2 or TRBV6-3 and TRBJ1-6; weak D call: TRBD1 (5 bases). The V and J ends lost 2 bases and 12 bases respectively, with 14 bases between them. The CDR3 spans 14 residues. CDR1 is MNHEY, CDR2 SVGEGT, per germline. This CDR3 reads CASSYRDRPGPLHF. The CDR3 DNA sequence: TGTGCCAGCAGTTACCGGGACCGACCGGGACCCCTCCACTTT.

This sequence joins TRBV29-1 and TRBJ2-7; D perhaps matches TRBD1 (5 bases). The V and J ends lost 0 bases and 7 bases respectively, with 13 bases between them. This CDR3 comprises 13 residues. Germline V CDR1 and CDR2: SQVTM, ANQGSEA. CDR3 protein: CSVEDGARFEQYF. The CDR3 bases are TGCAGCGTTGAAGATGGGGCTCGGTTTGAGCAGTACTTC.

The chain's CDR3 is CASGGPNEQFF. CDR3 DNA: TGTGCCAGCGGGGGTCCCAATGAGCAGTTCTTC. V and J are TRBV9 and TRBJ2-1; either TRBD1 or TRBD2 may supply D (5 bases each). The CDR3 contains 11 residues. V was shortened by 7 bases and J by 6 bases, with 8 bases between the two germline ends. Germline CDR1 SGDLS, CDR2 YYNGEE.

J is TRBJ2-7 and V is TRBV2; TRBD2 might be the D (5 bases). V dropped 4 bases and J dropped 3 bases, with 10 bases sitting between them. The CDR3 length is 13 residues. Germline assignment: CDR1 SNHLY and CDR2 FYNNEI. CDR3 amino acids: CASSGVSDYEQYF. The CDR3 DNA is TGTGCCAGCAGTGGGGTTAGCGACTACGAGCAGTACTTC.

The chain uses TRBV13 and TRBJ2-1; TRBD2 matches 13 bases. The assigned J gene may be wrong: the sequence end matches TRBJ2-7 better. CDR3 size: 16 residues. Germline-derived CDR1 and CDR2 are PRHDT and FYEKMQ (reference sequence). Written as DNA, the CDR3 is TGTGCCAGCAGCTCCCGCCGGACTAGCGGGAGTTACGAGCAGTACTTC. Its protein product is CASSSRRTSGSYEQYF.

The CDR3, as DNA: TGTGCCAGCAGTTCGTACGCAGGGGTCTCAGATACGCAGTATTTT. Its translation is CASSSYAGVSDTQYF. The chain links TRBV27 to TRBJ2-3; a possible D gene is TRBD1 (6 bases). Trimming cost V 4 bases and J 4 bases, with 15 bases left between them. This CDR3 spans 15 amino acids. Germline-derived CDR1 and CDR2 are MNHEY and SMNVEV (reference sequence).

This chain joins TRBV6-6 and TRBJ1-1; TRBD1 aligns across 7 bases. V lost 6 bases and J lost 6; bases outside the gene matches: 7. Germline V gene data show CDR1 as MNHNY and CDR2 as SVGAGI (reference sequence). This CDR3 has 13 amino acids. CDR3 amino acids: CASSQGQWAEAFF. CDR3 bases: TGTGCCAGCAGCCAGGGACAGTGGGCTGAAGCTTTCTTT.

This clonotype is categorized as medium-sized. CDR3: CASSLDLEQFF. CDR3 coding DNA: TGTGCCAGCAGCTTAGACCTTGAGCAGTTCTTC. This rearrangement joins TRBV11-3 to TRBJ2-1; no clear D. V was clipped by 0 bases and J by 9 bases, with 3 bases between them. CDR1 is SGHNT, CDR2 YENEEA, per germline. This CDR3 is 11 amino acids long.

The chain couples TRBV9 to TRBJ1-6; tentative D call: TRBD1 (5 bases). This CDR3 has 14 residues. Germline V gene data show CDR1 as SGDLS and CDR2 as YYNGEE. V lost 3 bases to trimming and J lost 9 bases, with 13 bases between them. The CDR3 here is CASSAQVRGSPLHF. Written as DNA, the CDR3 is TGTGCCAGCAGCGCACAGGTTAGGGGTTCACCCCTCCACTTT.

This chain joins TRBV7-9 and TRBJ2-5, with D tentatively TRBD1 (6 bases). Trimming left V 8 bases short and J 2 bases short, with 6 bases between. This CDR3 comprises 11 residues. Germline values: CDR1 SEHNR, CDR2 FQNEAQ (reference sequence). The CDR3 region is CASGQQETQYF. The CDR3 DNA is TGTGCCAGCGGACAGCAAGAGACCCAGTACTTC.

The chain has TRBV5-6 and TRBJ2-1; no firm D call. This CDR3 is built from 12 residues. The ends were cut back, 4 bases at V and 8 bases at J, with 10 bases in the middle. The germline gives CDR1 SGHDT, CDR2 YYEEEE. CDR3 loop: CASSTITHEQFF. CDR3 sequence (DNA): TGTGCCAGCAGCACCATAACCCATGAGCAGTTCTTC. Using reference TRBV5-6 and TRBJ2-1 for the parts outside the CDR3, the full variable domain is DAGVTQSPTHLIKTRGQQVTLRCSPKSGHDTVSWYQQALGQGPQFIFQYYEEEERQRGNFPDRFSGHQFPNYSSELNVNALLLGDSALYLCASSTITHEQFFGPGTRLTVL.

The rearrangement joins TRBV5-5 to TRBJ2-7; 7 bases match TRBD1. The germline CDR1 and CDR2 sequences are SGHKS and YYEKEE (reference sequence). V was pared by 0 bases and J by 3 bases, with 3 bases of the junction left unmatched. This CDR3 region has 14 residues. This CDR3 reads CASSLEGGHYEQYV. CDR3 sequence (DNA): TGTGCCAGCAGCTTGGAAGGGGGCCACTACGAGCAGTACGTC.

V is TRBV7-9 and J is TRBJ1-2, with D unresolved. Trimming shortened V by 6 bases and J by 8 bases, and 10 bases separated the two germline ends. CDR3 length: 11 amino acids. CDR1 and CDR2 from the germline V gene are SEHNR and FQNEAQ (reference sequence). CDR3 residues: CASRRTEGYTF. DNA of the CDR3: TGTGCCAGCAGACGGACGGAGGGCTACACCTTC.

This sequence joins TRBV7-8 and TRBJ2-7; D possibly corresponds to TRBD2 (7 bases). The germline V gene has CDR1 SGHVS and CDR2 FQNEAQ. This CDR3 is 14 amino acids long. Trimming removed 5 bases at V and 3 bases at J, with 14 bases between. In nucleotides, the CDR3 is TGTGCCAGCAGCCGGGGGGACACTAGCTACGAGCAGTACTTC. Its protein product is CASSRGDTSYEQYF.

The CDR3 region has the DNA TGTGCCACCGCCGAGGGGTCGAACGAGCAGTACTTC. Amino acids: CATAEGSNEQYF. The chain uses TRBV15 and TRBJ2-7; D may match TRBD1 or TRBD2 (5 bases each). Per the germline V gene, CDR1 is LNHNV and CDR2 is YYDKDF (reference sequence). There are 12 residues in the CDR3. V was trimmed by 8 bases and J by 5 bases, leaving 13 bases between them.

The chain uses TRBV20-1 and TRBJ2-1, with TRBD1 as a possible D gene (5 bases). Germline-derived CDR1 and CDR2 are DFQATT and SNEGSKA (reference sequence). The V and J ends lost 6 bases and 4 bases respectively, with 16 bases between them. The CDR3 covers 14 residues. CDR3 sequence reads: CSAGSGFSYNEQFF. The CDR3 DNA sequence: TGCAGTGCCGGTTCAGGGTTCTCTTACAATGAGCAGTTCTTC.

The gene calls are TRBV12-3 or TRBV12-4 and TRBJ1-1; 8 bases agree with TRBD1. With V trimmed by 8 bases and J by 0 bases, 2 bases remained unmatched. The CDR3 consists of 13 residues. The CDR3, as DNA: TGTGCCAGCCAGACAGGGGTGAACACTGAAGCTTTCTTT. It specifies CASQTGVNTEAFF.

The chain recombines TRBV4-2 with TRBJ1-2; 7 bases map to TRBD1. The CDR3 is 12 residues long. J lost 8 bases, V lost 2 bases, and 2 bases had no gene match. Germline values: CDR1 LGHNA, CDR2 YNFKEQ. CDR3 in DNA: TGTGCCAGCAGCCAAACAGGGGACGGCTACACCTTC. The encoded protein is CASSQTGDGYTF.

CDR3 region: CASRDGQATSTDTQYF. For the CDR3, the DNA is TGTGCCAGCAGAGACGGACAGGCTACTAGCACAGATACGCAGTATTTT. The J gene is TRBJ2-3, the V gene TRBV7-3; 7 positions agree with TRBD1. With 6 bases clipped from V and 0 bases from J, the junction kept 9 bases outside the gene matches. The CDR3 is 16 residues long. Germline V CDR1 and CDR2: SGHTA, FQGTGA.

The chain joins TRBV9 to TRBJ2-1; D may be TRBD1 (6 bases). This CDR3 region has 17 residues. V was cut by 3 bases and J by 0 bases, with 16 bases left in between. Looked up from germline, CDR1 is SGDLS and CDR2 is YYNGEE. The DNA of the CDR3 is TGTGCCAGCAGCGACCCCAATACAGGGAACTCCTACAATGAGCAGTTCTTC. Encoded protein: CASSDPNTGNSYNEQFF.